The clone carrying this T cell receptor (beta chain) was recorded at least ten times. Its matching antigen is unknown. No ophthalmopathy progression within 18 months constituted stable Graves' hyperthyroidism. Together with thyroid ultrasound, orbital computed tomography, serum thyroxine and TRAb, clinical symptoms were used for diagnoses. V shed 5 bases and J shed 3 bases, with 14 bases lying between them. This CDR3 has 14 residues. TCR beta CDR3 regions were amplified from RNA transcripts. The primer set for the first-round RT-PCR of the TCR CDR3 was HTBI. A single record per CDR3 protein comes from TCRdb applying MiXCR to the multiplex PCR reads. The data contain some 460,000 distinct CDR3 sequences, around 14% of them singletons. The sample comes from a study of T cells in Graves' hyperthyroidism and ophthalmopathy. Findings and limits, study-wide: In the blood, most expanded thyroid clonotypes above 0.001 appeared as well.

This sequence was found in a woman under 30 with Graves' hyperthyroidism. V gene TRBV12-3 or TRBV12-4 combines with J gene TRBJ2-7, with D tentatively TRBD1 (6 bases). The material sequenced was blood. Here the CDR3 reads CASSRSDRLYEQYF. The CDR3 coding sequence is TGTGCCAGCAGTCGTAGCGACAGGCTCTACGAGCAGTACTTC.